This TCR beta chain was sequenced for a study of shared clonotypes between healthy human individuals. Study conclusions and caveats: A handful of donors shared about 5% of their naive CD4 clonotypes. Clonotype sharing among donors was expected to depend on sequencing depth.

Clones were read by immunoSEQ multiplex PCR, and TCRdb kept only the in-frame ones, dropping some. The table includes 2 million to 2.5 million clones, around 95% detected once. Germline V gives CDR1 MNHEY, CDR2 SVGAGI. The CDR3 covers 15 residues. Trimming cost V 2 bases and J 5 bases; bases outside gene matches: 3. Healthy adults negative for HIV, lacking recent acute infections or vaccinations, served as donors. A word on this clone: The antigen is not known. This sample also contains other DNA sequences that code for the same CDR3.

The V and J genes are TRBV6-5 and TRBJ2-5; TRBD2 matches 12 bases. The source is a man between 18 and 29 years old in good health. Sequencing was carried out using naive CD4+ T cells sorted from blood. Subset given: CD45RA+ positively selected. The CDR3 DNA reads as TGTGCCAGCAGTTACGGCCTAGCGGGGGGGGAGACCCAGTACTTC. Amino acids: CASSYGLAGGETQYF.